The rows below give T cell receptor beta chains drawn from one sample of a study of shared clonotypes between healthy human individuals. Repertoires were generated with immunoSEQ multiplex PCR, while TCRdb's copy carries only in-frame clones and drops some. The repertoire holds about 1.4 million clones, with 96% as singletons. Sequenced material: naive CD4+ T cells sorted from blood. The receptors were gathered from a man aged 25-40 years in good health. CDR3s include the opening cysteine and the closing phenylalanine or tryptophan. A D gene is named only where the DNA matches it firmly. Some rows have no size entry. The others give once, few or many, or a class for an expanded clone.

CDR3,DNA,J,D,size,V
CASSLATGGSYNEQFF,TGTGCCAGCAGCTTGGCTACAGGGGGCTCCTACAATGAGCAGTTCTTC,TRBJ2-1,TRBD1,.,TRBV5-4
CASSLITVGTDTQYF,TGTGCCAGCAGCTTGATTACTGTGGGCACAGATACGCAGTATTTT,TRBJ2-3,.,.,TRBV5-6
CASSLQGAKNTEAFF,TGTGCCAGCAGCTTACAGGGGGCAAAGAACACTGAAGCTTTCTTT,TRBJ1-1,TRBD1,.,TRBV7-3
CASSLRPEQETQYF,TGTGCCAGCAGCTTAAGGCCGGAGCAAGAGACCCAGTACTTC,TRBJ2-5,.,.,TRBV7-7
CASSWGLLAGGTTGELFF,TGCGCCAGCAGCTGGGGACTCCTAGCGGGAGGAACCACCGGGGAGCTGTTTTTT,TRBJ2-2,TRBD2,once,TRBV5-1
CASRPTGGRSYNEQFF,TGTGCCAGCAGACCTACTGGAGGGAGGTCCTACAATGAGCAGTTCTTC,TRBJ2-1,.,.,TRBV7-9
CASSLFQASYEAFF,TGCGCCAGCAGCTTATTCCAGGCCAGCTATGAAGCTTTCTTT,TRBJ1-1,.,once,TRBV5-1
CASSSGSGAYEQYF,TGTGCCAGCAGTTCTGGCAGTGGAGCCTACGAGCAGTACTTC,TRBJ2-7,.,.,TRBV28
CASSLAQGRDTPTNEKLFF,TGTGCCAGCAGCTTAGCCCAAGGACGGGATACCCCTACTAATGAAAAACTGTTTTTT,TRBJ1-4,.,.,TRBV7-9
CAWSALFYEQYF,TGTGCCTGGAGTGCCCTCTTCTACGAGCAGTACTTC,TRBJ2-7,.,.,TRBV30
CASTQVRVVSNQPQHF,TGTGCCAGTACCCAAGTCAGGGTGGTAAGCAATCAGCCCCAGCATTTT,TRBJ1-5,.,once,TRBV19
CASRTSGNLNEQFF,TGTGCCAGCAGAACTAGCGGGAACCTCAATGAGCAGTTCTTC,TRBJ2-1,TRBD2,once,TRBV6-5
CASSRAGTSGSYEQYF,TGCGCCAGCAGCCGCGCTGGGACTAGCGGGAGTTACGAGCAGTACTTC,TRBJ2-7,TRBD2,.,TRBV4-3
CASSLTPRVGNTEAFF,TGTGCCAGCAGCTTAACCCCACGAGTGGGGAACACTGAAGCTTTCTTT,TRBJ1-1,.,.,TRBV5-5
CSGEKNTGELFF,TGCAGCGGGGAGAAGAACACCGGGGAGCTGTTTTTT,TRBJ2-2,.,.,TRBV29-1
CASSAGQFYEQYF,TGTGCCAGCAGCGCCGGACAGTTCTACGAGCAGTACTTC,TRBJ2-7,.,.,TRBV9
CASSLTRDNYGYTF,TGTGCCAGCAGCCTCACACGGGACAACTATGGCTACACCTTC,TRBJ1-2,.,.,TRBV7-2
CASAGDRGIINQPQHF,TGTGCCAGTGCAGGGGACAGGGGGATTATCAATCAGCCCCAGCATTTT,TRBJ1-5,TRBD1,.,TRBV18
CASSSTGTSGYWEQFF,TGTGCCAGCAGCTCCACCGGGACTAGCGGGTACTGGGAGCAGTTCTTC,TRBJ2-1,TRBD2,.,TRBV5-5
CASSLVGHDQPQHF,TGTGCCAGCAGCTTAGTGGGGCATGATCAGCCCCAGCATTTT,TRBJ1-5,.,few,TRBV7-8
CASSPDINAYEQYF,TGCGCCAGCAGCCCCGACATTAATGCCTACGAGCAGTACTTC,TRBJ2-7,.,.,TRBV5-1
CASSPGLAGGPSEQYF,TGTGCCAGCTCACCAGGGCTAGCGGGAGGGCCCTCCGAGCAGTACTTC,TRBJ2-7,TRBD2,.,TRBV18
CATSRDRLAYEQFF,TGTGCCACCAGCAGAGATCGGTTAGCTTATGAGCAGTTCTTC,TRBJ2-1,.,.,TRBV15
CASSYFQGLSGNTIYF,TGTGCCAGCAGTTACTTCCAAGGGTTATCTGGAAACACCATATATTTT,TRBJ1-3,.,.,TRBV6-5
CASSTGTGSYEQYF,TGTGCCAGCAGTACCGGGACAGGATCCTACGAGCAGTACTTC,TRBJ2-7,TRBD1,.,TRBV7-2
CASSRAGRETGELFF,TGTGCCAGCAGCCGGGCCGGGCGGGAGACGGGGGAGCTGTTTTTT,TRBJ2-2,TRBD2,.,TRBV7-2
CASSLLPQSRGASEKLFF,TGCGCCAGCAGCTTGCTTCCCCAGAGTCGGGGGGCCTCTGAAAAACTGTTTTTT,TRBJ1-4,.,once,TRBV5-1
CAIRVDGNTEAFF,TGTGCCATCAGGGTAGACGGGAACACTGAAGCTTTCTTT,TRBJ1-1,.,.,TRBV10-3
CASSLIRGRTGELFF,TGCGCCAGCAGCTTGATCAGGGGGAGGACCGGGGAGCTGTTTTTT,TRBJ2-2,.,.,TRBV5-1
CASGRGTGSYNEQFF,TGTGCCAGCGGGCGCGGGACAGGTTCATACAATGAGCAGTTCTTC,TRBJ2-1,TRBD1,.,TRBV6-1
CASSPGRNSNQPQHF,TGTGCCAGCAGCCCCGGACGCAATAGCAATCAGCCCCAGCATTTT,TRBJ1-5,.,.,TRBV7-9
CASSSNRVLNTGELFF,TGTGCCAGCAGCTCAAACCGGGTATTAAACACCGGGGAGCTGTTTTTT,TRBJ2-2,.,.,TRBV7-8
CAISGEGGDEKLFF,TGTGCCATCAGCGGTGAGGGGGGGGATGAAAAACTGTTTTTT,TRBJ1-4,.,.,TRBV10-3
CASSSFVGMGTDTQYF,TGTGCCAGCAGCTCATTTGTGGGGATGGGCACAGATACGCAGTATTTT,TRBJ2-3,.,.,TRBV27
CAWSHGTGSGSNQPQHF,TGTGCCTGGAGCCACGGGACAGGGTCGGGGAGCAATCAGCCCCAGCATTTT,TRBJ1-5,TRBD1,.,TRBV30
CASSSRTPPRNTIYF,TGTGCCAGCAGCTCCAGGACACCTCCGCGGAACACCATATATTTT,TRBJ1-3,.,.,TRBV14
CASSEQGRYYEQYF,TGTGCCAGCAGTGAACAGGGAAGGTACTACGAGCAGTACTTC,TRBJ2-7,.,.,TRBV2
CASSVSRVRGDTQYF,TGTGCCAGCTCCGTCTCCAGGGTAAGGGGAGATACGCAGTATTTT,TRBJ2-3,.,.,TRBV18
CASSYSGGREAQYF,TGTGCCAGCAGTTACTCGGGGGGGCGTGAGGCCCAGTACTTC,TRBJ2-5,.,.,TRBV6-5
CASSLDRLAGHYEQYF,TGTGCCAGCAGCTTAGATCGCCTAGCGGGACACTACGAGCAGTACTTC,TRBJ2-7,TRBD2,.,TRBV11-2
CASSLSRTGANVLTF,TGTGCCAGCAGCTTGTCGAGGACCGGGGCCAACGTCCTGACTTTC,TRBJ2-6,.,.,TRBV11-2
CASSFAPRSTGELFF,TGCGCCAGCAGCTTCGCCCCTAGAAGTACCGGGGAGCTGTTTTTT,TRBJ2-2,.,.,TRBV5-1
CASSQDTGFATNEKLFF,TGTGCCAGCAGCCAAGATACCGGCTTTGCAACTAATGAAAAACTGTTTTTT,TRBJ1-4,.,.,TRBV4-2
CASSQVQGNNQPQHF,TGCGCCAGCAGCCAAGTACAGGGTAACAATCAGCCCCAGCATTTT,TRBJ1-5,.,.,TRBV4-1
CSVPRTPGANVLTF,TGCAGCGTACCAAGGACCCCTGGGGCCAACGTCCTGACTTTC,TRBJ2-6,.,.,TRBV29-1
CASSLTSGSGETQYF,TGTGCCAGCAGCTTGACTAGCGGGAGCGGTGAGACCCAGTACTTC,TRBJ2-5,TRBD2,.,TRBV5-4
CASSLEAGNHEQFF,TGTGCCAGCAGCTTGGAGGCCGGGAACCATGAGCAGTTCTTC,TRBJ2-1,.,.,TRBV7-9
CASSVWTGAGELFF,TGTGCCAGCAGCGTCTGGACGGGGGCCGGGGAGCTGTTTTTT,TRBJ2-2,.,.,TRBV7-9
CASRSTGMNTEAFF,TGTGCCAGCAGATCGACAGGGATGAACACTGAAGCTTTCTTT,TRBJ1-1,TRBD1,.,TRBV28
CASSGDFLPGLADNEQFF,TGTGCCAGCAGCGGAGACTTTCTTCCGGGACTAGCGGACAATGAGCAGTTCTTC,TRBJ2-1,TRBD2,.,TRBV9
CATSREAVGSYNEQFF,TGTGCCACCAGCAGAGAGGCAGTGGGGTCCTACAATGAGCAGTTCTTC,TRBJ2-1,.,.,TRBV15
CASSPPGLNEQFF,TGTGCCAGCTCACCACCGGGCCTCAATGAGCAGTTCTTC,TRBJ2-1,.,.,TRBV18
CASVRTAAFYTDTQYF,TGTGCCAGCGTTCGAACTGCAGCCTTCTACACAGATACGCAGTATTTT,TRBJ2-3,.,.,TRBV2
CASRRDRGRGEQFF,TGTGCCAGCAGGCGGGACAGGGGGCGCGGTGAGCAGTTCTTC,TRBJ2-1,TRBD1,.,TRBV7-3